The present T cell receptor beta chain was sequenced within a study of T-cell memory formation after mild COVID-19. General observations from the study: Contracting clones localized mainly to CM and EM when CD4+ and mainly to EMRA when CD8+.

One entry per CDR3 protein, called by TCRdb with MiXCR from the 5' RACE reads. The table has about 290,000 distinct CDR3 sequences, less than 20% seen once. The trim removed 1 base at V and 5 bases at J, leaving 4 bases unmatched. The CDR3 is 15 residues long. Concerning this clonotype itself: Antigen specificity is unknown.

The chain has TRBV12-3 or TRBV12-4 and TRBJ2-5; 10 bases agree with TRBD2. This sequence was found in a man between 18 and 29 years old who had mild COVID-19 (a few samples of this study predate the infection). Cell type and time point are not known. Sequencing was done on a sample of PBMCs or a T cell subset sorted from them (not recorded which). CDR3 amino acids: CASSLDLAGVETQYF. Written as DNA, the CDR3 is TGTGCCAGCAGTTTAGATCTAGCGGGGGTTGAGACCCAGTACTTC.